The 18 T cell receptor beta chains below were found in one sample sequenced in a study. Tregs were sorted as CD4+CD25+CD127-/low cells. MiXCR, applied by TCRdb to the 5' RACE reads, yields one record per CDR3 protein. Of 50,000 to 65,000 distinct CDR3 sequences listed, less than 25% are singletons. The sequenced material came from tumor-infiltrating Tregs sorted from the breast tumor. The receptors here all came from a female donor with breast cancer.

This clonotype has more than one count but fewer than ten. The chain uses TRBV11-3 and TRBJ2-1; D is possibly TRBD1 (5 bases). Per germline, CDR1 SGHNT and CDR2 YENEEA. Trimming cost V 0 bases and J 3 bases, with 15 bases left between them. The CDR3 sequence is 17 residues long. In DNA form, the CDR3 reads TGTGCCAGCAGCTTAGATCAGGGTGCATTCTTCTACAATGAGCAGTTCTTC. It specifies CASSLDQGAFFYNEQFF.

This clonotype occurred many times. V is TRBV20-1 and J is TRBJ2-1; 12 bases are shared with TRBD2. V shed 6 bases, J shed 10 bases, and the junction held 10 bases outside the gene matches. This CDR3 has 14 residues. In germline, CDR1 is DFQATT, CDR2 SNEGSKA (reference sequence). DNA of the CDR3: TGCAGTGCCATATACCGACTAGCGGGAGAAGAGCAGTTCTTC. Its protein is CSAIYRLAGEEQFF.

The chain joins TRBV12-3 or TRBV12-4 to TRBJ1-5, with D tentatively TRBD1 (6 bases). The V end was cut by 3 bases, the J end by 4 bases, with 10 bases between. This CDR3 region has 14 residues. The CDR3 region is CASSFSQGNQPQHF. CDR3 nucleotide sequence: TGTGCCAGCAGTTTTAGCCAGGGGAATCAGCCCCAGCATTTT.

This clonotype was seen a few times. The V call is TRBV12-3 or TRBV12-4, the J call TRBJ1-1; no reliable D call. V was shortened by 3 bases and J by 0 bases, with 8 bases between the two germline ends. The CDR3 length is 14 residues. The chain's CDR3 is CASSFEQLNTEAFF. CDR3 nucleotide sequence: TGTGCCAGCAGTTTCGAACAGTTGAACACTGAAGCTTTCTTT.

Of note for this clonotype: At one end, the junction sequence differs from germline, possibly due to a read error. The CDR3 region has the DNA TGCGCCAGCAGCTTGGGGGGGTTCGAAAGTGAGCTGTTCTTC. Its protein product is CASSLGGFESELFF. The chain recombines TRBV5-1 with TRBJ2-1; D possibly matches TRBD1 or TRBD2 (5 bases each). Per germline, CDR1 SGHRS and CDR2 YFSETQ. This CDR3 has 14 amino acids.

This clonotype was recorded a few times. The chain joins TRBV6-1 to TRBJ1-2; D is unclear. Germline V CDR1 and CDR2: MNHNS, SASEGT. Trimming cost V 6 bases and J 2 bases, with 16 bases left between them. There are 15 residues in the CDR3. Here the CDR3 DNA reads TGTGCCAGCAGCGCCCTGATTGGAGGAAACTATGGCTACACCTTC. This translates into CASSALIGGNYGYTF.

The gene calls are TRBV6-2 or TRBV6-3 and TRBJ2-7, with D unclear. Germline CDR1 is MNHEY and CDR2 is SVGEGT. This CDR3 comprises 11 residues. Trimming pared 6 bases from V and 3 bases from J, leaving 6 bases between. The CDR3 DNA reads TGTGCCAGCAGGGGTTTCTACGAGCAGTACTTC. This sequence encodes CASRGFYEQYF.

In its sample, this clonotype was seen many times. V gene TRBV6-5 combines with J gene TRBJ1-5; D is unresolved. From germline, CDR1 is MNHEY and CDR2 SVGAGI. V lost 2 bases to trimming and J lost 1 base, with 9 bases between them. The CDR3 is 15 residues long. The CDR3 loop reads CASSYAAQSNQPQHF. The CDR3 DNA reads as TGTGCCAGCAGTTACGCGGCACAGAGCAATCAGCCCCAGCATTTT.

About this clonotype: As the CDR3 is not closed by the conserved phenylalanine or tryptophan, this likely results from a read error. The limits of the CDR3 on the DNA are not certain, so only TCRdb's listed CDR3 is given. V is TRBV28 and J is TRBJ1-4; the listed D gene, TRBD1, was not tested against the DNA. Germline values: CDR1 MDHEN, CDR2 SYDVKM. The CDR3 is made up of 10 amino acids, end residues included. This CDR3 is CASSLSFPGD.

The rearrangement uses TRBV4-1 and TRBJ2-7; D gene uncertain. The germline V gene encodes CDR1 MGHRA and CDR2 YSYEKL. The CDR3 extends over 14 amino acids. With 6 bases removed from V and 5 bases from J, the gap between germline ends came to 17 bases. The CDR3 coding sequence is TGCGCCAGCAGGCTCGACTTGGTAAGGAACGAGCAGTACTTC. It translates to CASRLDLVRNEQYF.

This clonotype has ten or more counts. The chain couples TRBV6-5 to TRBJ1-2, with a possible D match to TRBD1 (5 bases). The CDR3 has 15 amino acids. V was pared by 0 bases and J by 5 bases, with 13 bases between. CDR1 is MNHEY, CDR2 SVGAGI, per germline. The CDR3 reads CASSYSQGHRYGYTF. The CDR3, as DNA: TGTGCCAGCAGTTACTCTCAGGGTCATCGTTATGGCTACACCTTC.

This chain links TRBV5-1 with TRBJ2-1; D possibly matches TRBD1 or TRBD2 (5 bases each). The CDR3 runs 14 residues. In germline, CDR1 is SGHRS, CDR2 YFSETQ. Deletions cut 4 bases from V and 5 bases from J, with 13 bases between. This CDR3 is CASSASLGDNEQFF. The CDR3 coding sequence is TGCGCCAGCAGCGCGTCACTAGGGGACAATGAGCAGTTCTTC. The full variable domain, completed using reference TRBV5-1 and TRBJ2-1, is KAGVTQTPRYLIKTRGQQVTLSCSPISGHRSVSWYQQTPGQGLQFLFEYFSETQRNKGNFPGRFSGRQFSNSRSEMNVSTLELGDSALYLCASSASLGDNEQFFGPGTRLTVL.

The chain employs TRBV29-1 and TRBJ2-1; TRBD1 aligns across 9 bases. Germline loops: CDR1 SQVTM, CDR2 ANQGSEA. The CDR3 spans 18 residues. Losses at the gene ends were 2 bases for V and 3 bases for J; bases not matched to a gene: 14. As DNA, the CDR3 is TGCAGCGTTGAAAATTGGGCCCGCTGGGACAGGGTCTACAATGAGCAGTTCTTC. Translated: CSVENWARWDRVYNEQFF.

This clonotype was counted a few times. Compared with germline, one end of the junction differs, possibly owing to a read error. V is TRBV5-1 and J is TRBJ1-5; D gene unclear. CDR1 and CDR2 from the germline V gene are SGHRS and YFSETQ. CDR3 length: 15 residues. This chain's CDR3 is CASSLDGRNNQPQHF. In nucleotides, the CDR3 is TGTGCCAGCAGCTTGGACGGAAGGAACAATCAGCCCCAGCATTTT.

The chain employs TRBV12-3 or TRBV12-4 and TRBJ1-5; TRBD1 is a possible D gene (6 bases). Trimming took 2 bases from V and 3 from J, leaving 17 bases between them. This CDR3 region has 17 residues. The CDR3 region is CASSLSPLGQHNQPQHF. The DNA for the CDR3 is TGTGCCAGCAGTTTAAGCCCCCTAGGACAGCACAATCAGCCCCAGCATTTT.

This clonotype has a count of ten or more. Here the CDR3 reads CASVGHPTDTQYF. DNA for the CDR3: TGTGCCAGCGTGGGACATCCCACAGATACGCAGTATTTT. V gene TRBV6-6 combines with J gene TRBJ2-3; D may be TRBD1 (6 bases). Germline-derived CDR1 and CDR2 are MNHNY and SVGAGI (reference sequence). V lost 8 bases to trimming and J lost 2 bases, with 11 bases between them. The CDR3 is 13 residues long.

This clonotype was recorded only once. V usage is TRBV5-1 and J usage is TRBJ2-1; tentatively, D is TRBD2 (6 bases). V was pared by 0 bases and J by 6 bases, with 10 bases between. Germline CDR1 is SGHRS and CDR2 is YFSETQ. The CDR3 runs to 14 residues. CDR3 residues: CASSLGGDFNEQFF. The CDR3 bases are TGCGCCAGCAGCTTGGGCGGGGATTTCAATGAGCAGTTCTTC.

This clonotype has just a few counts. The chain uses TRBV20-1 and TRBJ2-1; D unclear. V lost 5 bases to trimming and J lost 0 bases, with 11 bases between them. Germline CDR1 reads DFQATT; CDR2 reads SNEGSKA (reference sequence). This CDR3 spans 14 amino acids. CDR3 coding DNA: TGCAGTGCTCTAACGTCGTCCTCCTACAATGAGCAGTTCTTC. Protein sequence: CSALTSSSYNEQFF.